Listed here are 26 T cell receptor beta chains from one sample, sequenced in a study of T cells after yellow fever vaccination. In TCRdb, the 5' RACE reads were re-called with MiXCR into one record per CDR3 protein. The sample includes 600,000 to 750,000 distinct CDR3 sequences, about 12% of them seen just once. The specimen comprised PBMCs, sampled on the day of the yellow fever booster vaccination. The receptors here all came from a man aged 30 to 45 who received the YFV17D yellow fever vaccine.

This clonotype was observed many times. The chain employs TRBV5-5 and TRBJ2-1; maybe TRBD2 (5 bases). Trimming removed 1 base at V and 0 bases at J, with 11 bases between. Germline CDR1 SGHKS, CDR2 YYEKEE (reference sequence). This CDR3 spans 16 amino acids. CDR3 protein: CASSLNFGVSYNEQFF. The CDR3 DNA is TGTGCCAGCAGCTTGAATTTCGGGGTCTCCTACAATGAGCAGTTCTTC. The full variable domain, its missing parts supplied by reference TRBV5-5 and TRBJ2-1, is DAGVTQSPTHLIKTRGQQVTLRCSPISGHKSVSWYQQVLGQGPQFIFQYYEKEERGRGNFPDRFSARQFPNYSSELNVNALLLGDSALYLCASSLNFGVSYNEQFFGPGTRLTVL.

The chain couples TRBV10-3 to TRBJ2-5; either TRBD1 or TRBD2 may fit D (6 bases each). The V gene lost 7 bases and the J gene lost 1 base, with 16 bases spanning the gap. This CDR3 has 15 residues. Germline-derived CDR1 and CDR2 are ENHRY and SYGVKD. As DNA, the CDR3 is TGTGCCATCAAGGGAGGAGGGACATCCCAAGAGACCCAGTACTTC. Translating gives CAIKGGGTSQETQYF.

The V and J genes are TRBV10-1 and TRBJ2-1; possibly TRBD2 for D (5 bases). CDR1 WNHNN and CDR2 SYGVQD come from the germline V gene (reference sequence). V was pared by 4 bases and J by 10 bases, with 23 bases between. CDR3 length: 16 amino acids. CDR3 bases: TGCGCCAGCAGTGGCCCGCCTGAGGGCCAGGCAAGGGAGCAGTTCTTC. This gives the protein CASSGPPEGQAREQFF.

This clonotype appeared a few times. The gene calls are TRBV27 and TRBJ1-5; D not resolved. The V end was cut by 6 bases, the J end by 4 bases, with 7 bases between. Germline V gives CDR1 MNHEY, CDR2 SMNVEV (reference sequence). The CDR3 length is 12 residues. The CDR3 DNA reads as TGTGCCAGCAGCGGAATAAATCAGCCCCAGCATTTT. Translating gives CASSGINQPQHF.

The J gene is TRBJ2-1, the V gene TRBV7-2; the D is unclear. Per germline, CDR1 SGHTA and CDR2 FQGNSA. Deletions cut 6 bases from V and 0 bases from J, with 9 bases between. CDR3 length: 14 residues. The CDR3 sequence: CASRSESSYNEQFF. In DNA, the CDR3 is TGTGCCAGCAGAAGCGAGAGCTCCTACAATGAGCAGTTCTTC.

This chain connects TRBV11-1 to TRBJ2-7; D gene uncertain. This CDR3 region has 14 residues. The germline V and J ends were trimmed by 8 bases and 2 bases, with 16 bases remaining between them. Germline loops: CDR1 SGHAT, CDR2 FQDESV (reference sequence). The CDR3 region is CASCLRLVTYEQYF. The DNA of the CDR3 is TGTGCCAGCTGCCTTAGACTCGTGACCTACGAGCAGTACTTC.

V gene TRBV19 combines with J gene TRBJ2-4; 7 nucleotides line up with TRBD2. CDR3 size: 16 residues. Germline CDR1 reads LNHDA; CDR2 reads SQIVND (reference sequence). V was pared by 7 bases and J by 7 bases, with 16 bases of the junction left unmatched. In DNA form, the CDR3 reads TGTGCCAGTACTATCGCTTGGGCGGGAGTGAAGAACATTCAGTACTTC. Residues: CASTIAWAGVKNIQYF.

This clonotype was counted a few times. The CDR3 here is CASRKDGNEQFF. CDR3 in DNA: TGTGCCAGCCGGAAGGACGGCAATGAGCAGTTCTTC. The V call is TRBV2, the J call TRBJ2-1; D is undetermined. The germline V gene has CDR1 SNHLY and CDR2 FYNNEI. V lost 8 bases and J lost 6, with 11 bases in between. CDR3 length: 12 amino acids.

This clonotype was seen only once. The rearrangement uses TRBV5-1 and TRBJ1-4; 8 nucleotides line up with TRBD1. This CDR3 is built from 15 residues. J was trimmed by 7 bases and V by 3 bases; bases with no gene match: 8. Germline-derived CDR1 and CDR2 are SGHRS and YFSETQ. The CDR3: CASSSTTGAAEKLFF. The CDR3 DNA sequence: TGCGCCAGCAGCTCCACGACAGGGGCGGCTGAAAAACTGTTTTTT. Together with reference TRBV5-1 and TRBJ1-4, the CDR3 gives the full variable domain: KAGVTQTPRYLIKTRGQQVTLSCSPISGHRSVSWYQQTPGQGLQFLFEYFSETQRNKGNFPGRFSGRQFSNSRSEMNVSTLELGDSALYLCASSSTTGAAEKLFFGSGTQLSVL.

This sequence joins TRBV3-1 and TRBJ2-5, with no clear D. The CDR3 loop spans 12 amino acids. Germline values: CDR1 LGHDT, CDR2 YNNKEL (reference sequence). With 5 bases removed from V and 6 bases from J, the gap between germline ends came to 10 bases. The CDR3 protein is CASSSKLKTQYF. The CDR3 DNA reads TGTGCCAGCAGCTCCAAGTTGAAGACCCAGTACTTC.

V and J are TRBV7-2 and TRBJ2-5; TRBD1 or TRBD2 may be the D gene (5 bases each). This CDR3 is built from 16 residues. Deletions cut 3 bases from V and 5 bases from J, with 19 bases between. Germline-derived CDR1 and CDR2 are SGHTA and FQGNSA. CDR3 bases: TGTGCCAGCAGCTTCCAACTTAGAGCCGAGGGGGAGACCCAGTACTTC. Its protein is CASSFQLRAEGETQYF.

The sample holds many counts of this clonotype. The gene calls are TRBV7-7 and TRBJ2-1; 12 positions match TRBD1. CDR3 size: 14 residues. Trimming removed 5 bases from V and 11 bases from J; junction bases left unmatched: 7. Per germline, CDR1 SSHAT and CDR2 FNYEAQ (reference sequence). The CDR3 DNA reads TGTGCCAGCAGCCAGAAGGGACAGGGGGCTCAGCAGTTCTTC. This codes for CASSQKGQGAQQFF.

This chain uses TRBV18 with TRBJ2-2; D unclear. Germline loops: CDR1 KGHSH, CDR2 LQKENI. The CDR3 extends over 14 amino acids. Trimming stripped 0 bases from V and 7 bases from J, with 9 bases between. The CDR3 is CASSPPKVIGELFF. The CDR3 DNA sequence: TGTGCCAGCTCACCACCGAAGGTTATCGGGGAGCTGTTTTTT.

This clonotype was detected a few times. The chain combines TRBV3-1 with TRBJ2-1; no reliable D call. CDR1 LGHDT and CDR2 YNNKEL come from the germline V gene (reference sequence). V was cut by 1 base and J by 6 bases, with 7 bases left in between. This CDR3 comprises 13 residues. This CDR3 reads CASSQGLVNEQFF. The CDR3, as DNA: TGTGCCAGCAGCCAAGGGCTAGTCAATGAGCAGTTCTTC.

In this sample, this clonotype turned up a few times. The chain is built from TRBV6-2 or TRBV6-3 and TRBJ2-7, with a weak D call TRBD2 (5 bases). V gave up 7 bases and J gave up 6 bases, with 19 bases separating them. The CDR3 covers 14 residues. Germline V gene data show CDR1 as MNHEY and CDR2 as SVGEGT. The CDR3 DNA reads TGTGCCAGCACCACAGTAGCGTCCCGGGGCGAGCAGTACTTC. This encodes CASTTVASRGEQYF.

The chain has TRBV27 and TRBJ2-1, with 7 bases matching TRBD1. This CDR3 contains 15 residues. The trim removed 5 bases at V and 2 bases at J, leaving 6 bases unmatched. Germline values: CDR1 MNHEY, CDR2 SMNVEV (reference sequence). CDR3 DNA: TGTGCCAGCAGTCAGGCCGGGACAGCCTACAATGAGCAGTTCTTC. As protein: CASSQAGTAYNEQFF.

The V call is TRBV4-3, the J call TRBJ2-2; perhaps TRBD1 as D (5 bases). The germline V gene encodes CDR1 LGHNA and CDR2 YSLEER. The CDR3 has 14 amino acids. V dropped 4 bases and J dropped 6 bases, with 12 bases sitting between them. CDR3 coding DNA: TGCGCCAGCAGCCGGACATCCGAGGCCGGGGAGCTGTTTTTT. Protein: CASSRTSEAGELFF.

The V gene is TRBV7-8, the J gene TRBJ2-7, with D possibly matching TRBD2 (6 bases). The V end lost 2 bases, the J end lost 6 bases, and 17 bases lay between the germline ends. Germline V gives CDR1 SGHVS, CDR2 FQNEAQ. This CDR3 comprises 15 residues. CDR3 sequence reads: CASSLYASAHREQYF. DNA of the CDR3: TGTGCCAGCAGCTTATATGCTAGCGCCCATCGCGAGCAGTACTTC.

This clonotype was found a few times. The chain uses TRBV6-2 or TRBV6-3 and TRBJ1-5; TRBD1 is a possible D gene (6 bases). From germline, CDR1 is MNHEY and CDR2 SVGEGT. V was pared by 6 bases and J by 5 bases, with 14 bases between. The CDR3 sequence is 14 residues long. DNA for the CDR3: TGTGCCAGCAGGGACAGTCAAACTTATCAGCCCCAGCATTTT. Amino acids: CASRDSQTYQPQHF.

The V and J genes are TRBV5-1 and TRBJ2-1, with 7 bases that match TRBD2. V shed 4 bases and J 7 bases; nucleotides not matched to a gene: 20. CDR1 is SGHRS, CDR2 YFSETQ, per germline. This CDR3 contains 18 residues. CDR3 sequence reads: CASSPSNIIGLVLNEQFF. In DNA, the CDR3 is TGCGCCAGCAGCCCCAGTAACATTATCGGACTAGTTCTAAATGAGCAGTTCTTC.

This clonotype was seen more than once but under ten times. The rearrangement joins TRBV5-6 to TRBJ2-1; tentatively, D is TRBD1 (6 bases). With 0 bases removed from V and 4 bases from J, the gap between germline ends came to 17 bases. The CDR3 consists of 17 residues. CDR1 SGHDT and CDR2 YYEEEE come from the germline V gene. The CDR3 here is CASSLAEEAGDYNEQFF. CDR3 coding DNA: TGTGCCAGCAGCTTGGCCGAGGAGGCAGGGGATTACAATGAGCAGTTCTTC.

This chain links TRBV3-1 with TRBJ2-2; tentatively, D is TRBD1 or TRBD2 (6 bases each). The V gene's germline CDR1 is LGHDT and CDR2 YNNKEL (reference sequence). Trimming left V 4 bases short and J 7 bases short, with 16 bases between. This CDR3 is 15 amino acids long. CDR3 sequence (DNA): TGTGCCAGCAGCCCCCTCGGGAGAGGGGGCGGGGAGCTGTTTTTT. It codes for CASSPLGRGGGELFF.

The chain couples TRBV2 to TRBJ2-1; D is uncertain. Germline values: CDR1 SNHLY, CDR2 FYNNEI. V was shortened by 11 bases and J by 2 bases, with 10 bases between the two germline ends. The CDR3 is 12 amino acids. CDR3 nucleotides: TGTGCCCACGCTGCTACCTACAATGAGCAGTTCTTC. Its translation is CAHAATYNEQFF. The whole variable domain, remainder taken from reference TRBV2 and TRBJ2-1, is EPEVTQTPSHQVTQMGQEVILRCVPISNHLYFYWYRQILGQKVEFLVSFYNNEISEKSEIFDDQFSVERPDGSNFTLKIRSTKLEDSAMYFCAHAATYNEQFFGPGTRLTVL.

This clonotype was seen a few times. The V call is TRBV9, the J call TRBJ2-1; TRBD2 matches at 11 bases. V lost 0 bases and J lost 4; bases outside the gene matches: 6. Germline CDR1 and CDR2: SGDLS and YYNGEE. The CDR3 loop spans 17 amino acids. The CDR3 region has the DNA TGTGCCAGCAGCGTAGGGGGACTAGCGGAACTATACAATGAGCAGTTCTTC. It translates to CASSVGGLAELYNEQFF. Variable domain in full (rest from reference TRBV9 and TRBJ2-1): DSGVTQTPKHLITATGQRVTLRCSPRSGDLSVYWYQQSLDQGLQFLIQYYNGEERAKGNILERFSAQQFPDLHSELNLSSLELGDSALYFCASSVGGLAELYNEQFFGPGTRLTVL.

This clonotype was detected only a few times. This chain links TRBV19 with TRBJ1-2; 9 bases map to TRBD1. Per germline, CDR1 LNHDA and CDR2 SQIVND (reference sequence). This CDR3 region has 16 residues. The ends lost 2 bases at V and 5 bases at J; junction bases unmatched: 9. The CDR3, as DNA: TGTGCCAGTAGTATAACGGGACAGGGCAGGATGTATGGCTACACCTTC. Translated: CASSITGQGRMYGYTF.

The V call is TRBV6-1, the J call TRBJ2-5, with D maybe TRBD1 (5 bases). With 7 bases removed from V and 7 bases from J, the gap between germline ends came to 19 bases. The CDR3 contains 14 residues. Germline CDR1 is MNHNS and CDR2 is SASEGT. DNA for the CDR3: TGTGCCAGCACCGACGAGAGAAGGGGTGGGACCCAGTACTTC. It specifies CASTDERRGGTQYF.